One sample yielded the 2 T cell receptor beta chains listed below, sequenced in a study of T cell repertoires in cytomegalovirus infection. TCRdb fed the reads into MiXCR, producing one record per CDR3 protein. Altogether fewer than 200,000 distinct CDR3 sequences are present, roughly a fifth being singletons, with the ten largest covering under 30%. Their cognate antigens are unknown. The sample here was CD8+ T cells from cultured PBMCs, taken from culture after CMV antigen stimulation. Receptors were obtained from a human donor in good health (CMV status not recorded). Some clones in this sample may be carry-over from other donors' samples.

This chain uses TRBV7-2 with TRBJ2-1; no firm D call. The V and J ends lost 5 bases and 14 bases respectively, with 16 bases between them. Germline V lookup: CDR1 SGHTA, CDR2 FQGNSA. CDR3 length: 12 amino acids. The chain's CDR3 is CASSQQGALKFF. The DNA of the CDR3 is TGTGCCAGCAGCCAGCAAGGAGCTTTAAAGTTCTTC.

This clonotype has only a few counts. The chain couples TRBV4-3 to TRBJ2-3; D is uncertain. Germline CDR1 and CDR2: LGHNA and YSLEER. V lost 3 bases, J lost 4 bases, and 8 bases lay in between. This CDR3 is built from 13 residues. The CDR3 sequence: CASSHGIADTQYF. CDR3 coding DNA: TGCGCCAGCAGCCATGGAATCGCAGATACGCAGTATTTT.